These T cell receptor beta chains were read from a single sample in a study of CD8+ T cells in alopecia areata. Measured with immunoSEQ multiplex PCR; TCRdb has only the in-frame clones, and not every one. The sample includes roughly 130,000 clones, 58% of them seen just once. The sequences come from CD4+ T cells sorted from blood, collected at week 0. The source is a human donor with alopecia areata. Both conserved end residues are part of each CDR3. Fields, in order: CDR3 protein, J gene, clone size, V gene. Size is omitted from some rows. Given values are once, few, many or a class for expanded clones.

CASSKGSGTRQFF,TRBJ2-1,NA,TRBV7-3
CASSPQGPATNEKLFF,TRBJ1-4,NA,TRBV18
CASSVDLAGYEQYF,TRBJ2-7,few,TRBV9
CASSGQVYEQYF,TRBJ2-7,NA,TRBV25-1
CASSPGTGVHTEAFF,TRBJ1-1,NA,TRBV5-1
CASSLDRAEEAFF,TRBJ1-1,NA,TRBV5-1
CASSLSRYEQFF,TRBJ2-1,once,TRBV28
CSVRTGATEAFF,TRBJ1-1,NA,TRBV29-1
CASSSGTVGIQYF,TRBJ2-4,few,TRBV9
CASSPARGEEVDTQYF,TRBJ2-3,NA,TRBV5-6
CASSPRDDNGYTF,TRBJ1-2,NA,TRBV18
CASSIGQKRDEQYF,TRBJ2-7,NA,TRBV19
CASSLRTSGLPYEQYF,TRBJ2-7,once,TRBV13
CASRGGQLNTEAFF,TRBJ1-1,NA,TRBV7-2
CSAPDLQAQYF,TRBJ2-3,NA,TRBV20-1
CSVGSGLAGRSNEQFF,TRBJ2-1,few,TRBV29-1
CASSSREGAAYEQYF,TRBJ2-7,few,TRBV7-8
CASSPSWGGSTGELFF,TRBJ2-2,NA,TRBV7-6
CAWSVGYEQFF,TRBJ2-1,few,TRBV30
CSAGRGNEQYF,TRBJ2-7,NA,TRBV20-1
CAWSDQGPYEQYF,TRBJ2-7,NA,TRBV30
CASSDPPGANDGYTF,TRBJ1-2,NA,TRBV2
CASSLGLAGHEQFF,TRBJ2-1,NA,TRBV7-6
CASSYNRGETQYF,TRBJ2-5,NA,TRBV6-5
CASSLVWSGRNQPQHF,TRBJ1-5,NA,TRBV7-2
CAWSVGTGGIKQYF,TRBJ2-7,few,TRBV30
CASSESASGYNEQFF,TRBJ2-1,NA,TRBV2
CASSPALGGYTF,TRBJ1-2,NA,TRBV18
CASSLSRDSQTQYF,TRBJ2-5,NA,TRBV7-2
CASSYGAGGSDTQYF,TRBJ2-3,few,TRBV6-5
CATEEDRVNTEAFF,TRBJ1-1,NA,TRBV28
CASRVSNQPQHF,TRBJ1-5,few,TRBV28
CASSFRSVSNEQFF,TRBJ2-1,NA,TRBV27
CASSSETGSGTEAFF,TRBJ1-1,NA,TRBV5-1
CASKSSSYEQYF,TRBJ2-7,NA,TRBV6-5
CASSLTGGSYNEQFF,TRBJ2-1,NA,TRBV7-2
CASRGTGANYGYTF,TRBJ1-2,once,TRBV19
CAMLLAGEETQYF,TRBJ2-5,NA,TRBV2
CAWSPGLAERETQYF,TRBJ2-5,NA,TRBV30
CASSLGDRASGELFF,TRBJ2-2,NA,TRBV5-1
CASSQGQGWPQETQYF,TRBJ2-5,NA,TRBV14
CASSQQGTRNTEAFF,TRBJ1-1,NA,TRBV4-3
CASSPGQRDIQYF,TRBJ2-4,NA,TRBV5-1
CASSTGTSTDTQYF,TRBJ2-3,NA,TRBV2
CASSPPDSNYGYTF,TRBJ1-2,NA,TRBV5-4
CASSLRRGQPQHF,TRBJ1-5,NA,TRBV7-2
CASSLRAGSQPQHF,TRBJ1-5,NA,TRBV7-2
CASSLVYGSGSFQNIQYF,TRBJ2-4,NA,TRBV7-2
CASSFAGLGQRNEQFF,TRBJ2-1,few,TRBV28